A single sample is the source of the 27 T cell receptor beta chains below, sequenced in a study of T-cell reconstitution after alpha-beta-depleted transplantation in children. A library of TCRbeta sequences, prepared with unique molecular identifiers, was generated. In TCRdb, the PCR reads were re-called with MiXCR into one record per CDR3 protein. This sample has about 580,000 distinct CDR3 sequences; about 23% occur once, and the top ten carry roughly an eighth. The sequenced sample was PBMCs, mostly from graft donor cells, obtained 360 days after TCRalphabeta/CD19-depleted stem cell transplant. The receptors here all came from a boy younger than two who had a stem cell transplant for acute myeloid leukemia, so the T cells may come from the graft donor.

There are many counts of this clonotype. The rearrangement uses TRBV29-1 and TRBJ2-7; D unclear. Germline V gene data show CDR1 as SQVTM and CDR2 as ANQGSEA. Trimming removed 3 bases at V and 2 bases at J, with 5 bases between. The CDR3 consists of 11 residues. The CDR3 DNA sequence: TGCAGCGTTGACACAACCTACGAGCAGTACTTC. This gives the protein CSVDTTYEQYF.

This clonotype was observed many times. V usage is TRBV29-1 and J usage is TRBJ1-5; TRBD1 agrees at 7 bases. This CDR3 spans 12 amino acids. Trimming cost V 6 bases and J 4 bases; bases outside gene matches: 3. Germline V CDR1 and CDR2: SQVTM, ANQGSEA. The CDR3 nucleotides are TGCAGCGTCCCACAGGGGAATCAGCCCCAGCATTTT. This gives the protein CSVPQGNQPQHF.

This clonotype was observed a few times. The V and J genes are TRBV4-1 and TRBJ2-5; D gene ambiguous. In germline, CDR1 is MGHRA, CDR2 YSYEKL. The V and J ends lost 4 bases and 5 bases respectively, with 14 bases between them. The CDR3 loop spans 14 amino acids. The CDR3 loop is CASSRVKTLETQYF. CDR3 DNA sequence: TGCGCCAGCAGCCGGGTTAAGACATTGGAGACCCAGTACTTC.

The CDR3 sequence is CSARPLRTRKETQYF. The CDR3 DNA sequence: TGCAGTGCTAGACCGCTTCGTACTAGAAAAGAGACCCAGTACTTC. The gene calls are TRBV20-1 and TRBJ2-5; TRBD2 might be the D (5 bases). CDR1 is DFQATT, CDR2 SNEGSKA, per germline (reference sequence). This CDR3 region has 15 residues. Between the trimmed V and J ends, which lost 2 bases and 3 bases, there was a span of 16 bases.

The gene calls are TRBV9 and TRBJ2-1; the D gene is possibly TRBD1 (6 bases). Germline CDR1 reads SGDLS; CDR2 reads YYNGEE. V lost 0 bases and J lost 5, with 9 bases in between. The CDR3 length is 14 residues. CDR3 coding DNA: TGTGCCAGCAGCGTAGGACAGGTTAACAATGAGCAGTTCTTC. It encodes CASSVGQVNNEQFF.

V gene TRBV20-1 combines with J gene TRBJ2-5; D possibly uses TRBD1 or TRBD2 (5 bases each). The CDR3 consists of 14 residues. V gave up 5 bases and J gave up 9 bases, with 22 bases separating them. Germline loops: CDR1 DFQATT, CDR2 SNEGSKA (reference sequence). CDR3 nucleotide sequence: TGCAGTGCTGAGTCCGGGACCTTCCTCGGGGCCCAGTACTTC. It yields the protein CSAESGTFLGAQYF.

This clonotype occurred a few times. The chain couples TRBV11-2 to TRBJ2-7; 7 positions agree with TRBD2. Germline V CDR1 and CDR2: SGHAT, FQNNGV. The ends lost 0 bases at V and 3 bases at J; junction bases unmatched: 5. CDR3 length: 15 amino acids. The CDR3 loop reads CASSLEGTTNYEQYV. The DNA for the CDR3 is TGTGCCAGCAGCTTAGAAGGGACTACCAACTACGAGCAGTACGTC.

This clonotype was observed a handful of times. The chain links TRBV12-3 or TRBV12-4 to TRBJ2-2; no reliable D call. The CDR3 covers 14 residues. Trimming removed 4 bases from V and 0 bases from J, with 6 bases in between. Written as DNA, the CDR3 is TGTGCCAGCAGTTGGGTTCCGAACACCGGGGAGCTGTTTTTT. It specifies CASSWVPNTGELFF.

The sample holds many counts of this clonotype. The V call is TRBV7-8, the J call TRBJ2-1; the D gene is possibly TRBD1 (5 bases). Trimming took off 1 base at V and 11 bases at J, with 12 bases between the two ends. This CDR3 spans 13 amino acids. Germline values: CDR1 SGHVS, CDR2 FQNEAQ. CDR3 DNA: TGTGCCAGCAGCTTAGAGGCAGGGCTACAGCAGTTCTTC. It specifies CASSLEAGLQQFF. Using reference TRBV7-8 and TRBJ2-1 for the parts outside the CDR3, the full variable domain is GAGVSQSPRYKVAKRGQDVALRCDPISGHVSLFWYQQALGQGPEFLTYFQNEAQLDKSGLPSDRFFAERPEGSVSTLKIQRTQQEDSAVYLCASSLEAGLQQFFGPGTRLTVL.

This clonotype was observed a handful of times. The rearrangement links TRBV18 to TRBJ2-3, with a weak D call TRBD2 (5 bases). Germline V gives CDR1 KGHSH, CDR2 LQKENI. Trimming left V 6 bases short and J 2 bases short, with 12 bases between. CDR3 length: 14 residues. The CDR3 protein is CASSPDYSTDTQYF. DNA of the CDR3: TGTGCCAGCTCGCCAGACTATTCCACAGATACGCAGTATTTT.

This clonotype has only a few counts. The chain uses TRBV7-2 and TRBJ2-3; 8 bases align to TRBD1. CDR1 is SGHTA and CDR2 is FQGNSA in the germline V gene. The CDR3 has 16 residues. J gave up 0 bases and V 4 bases, and 6 bases lay outside the gene matches. CDR3 nucleotide sequence: TGTGCCAGCAGCTGGGACCGGGACAGGAGCACAGATACGCAGTATTTT. Encoded protein: CASSWDRDRSTDTQYF.

J is TRBJ1-1 and V is TRBV6-1; TRBD1 might be the D (6 bases). CDR3 length equals 16 residues. Looked up from germline, CDR1 is MNHNS and CDR2 is SASEGT. V lost 2 bases and J lost 2, with 15 bases in between. CDR3: CASSEREDSFNTEAFF. The CDR3 bases are TGTGCCAGCAGTGAAAGGGAGGACAGCTTTAACACTGAAGCTTTCTTT.

At least ten counts were recorded for this clonotype. The chain employs TRBV7-9 and TRBJ2-1; D is uncertain. This CDR3 has 15 amino acids. Germline CDR1 reads SEHNR; CDR2 reads FQNEAQ (reference sequence). V was pared by 5 bases and J by 2 bases, with 13 bases between. The CDR3 loop reads CASSPPLGPYNEQFF. The CDR3 DNA reads as TGTGCCAGCAGCCCCCCGCTTGGCCCCTACAATGAGCAGTTCTTC.

In its sample, this clonotype was seen a few times. The chain is built from TRBV20-1 and TRBJ2-1, with TRBD2 matching 15 bases. The CDR3 runs 16 residues. Germline V gives CDR1 DFQATT, CDR2 SNEGSKA (reference sequence). The V and J ends lost 6 bases and 8 bases, in that order; junction bases with no gene match: 11. The CDR3 region is CSAPRTSGGARDEQFF. The CDR3 DNA reads TGCAGTGCCCCGAGGACTAGCGGGGGGGCTCGGGATGAGCAGTTCTTC.

This clonotype occurred a few times. The genes are TRBV20-1 and TRBJ1-2; 10 positions agree with TRBD1. This CDR3 comprises 13 residues. The germline V gene has CDR1 DFQATT and CDR2 SNEGSKA (reference sequence). V was clipped by 5 bases and J by 4 bases; unmatched bases: 4. CDR3 DNA: TGCAGTGCTGGGGACAGGGGTACCTATGGCTACACCTTC. As protein: CSAGDRGTYGYTF.

This clonotype has at least ten counts. The chain joins TRBV9 to TRBJ2-1; the D is unclear. The CDR3 contains 12 residues. V lost 1 base to trimming and J lost 3 bases, with 2 bases between them. Germline CDR1 reads SGDLS; CDR2 reads YYNGEE. CDR3 loop: CASSVNYNEQFF. CDR3 DNA sequence: TGTGCCAGCAGCGTAAACTACAATGAGCAGTTCTTC.

This chain joins TRBV6-1 and TRBJ1-5; perhaps TRBD1 as D (5 bases). This CDR3 has 15 residues. CDR1 is MNHNS, CDR2 SASEGT, per germline. The V end was cut by 4 bases, the J end by 0 bases, with 10 bases between. CDR3 loop: CASSGQLDSNQPQHF. The CDR3 DNA is TGTGCCAGCAGTGGACAGTTGGATAGCAATCAGCCCCAGCATTTT.

In this sample, this clonotype turned up many times. This rearrangement joins TRBV4-3 to TRBJ2-1; 10 nucleotides align to TRBD1. Germline trimming cut 0 bases from V and 10 bases from J; bases unmatched to any gene: 12. Germline V gene lookup returns CDR1 LGHNA and CDR2 YSLEER. The CDR3 length is 17 residues. In DNA form, the CDR3 reads TGCGCCAGCAGCCAAGATTATGGGACAGGGGTAATAAGCGAGCAGTTCTTC. Its translation is CASSQDYGTGVISEQFF.

This clonotype was picked up a small number of times. The chain links TRBV12-3 or TRBV12-4 to TRBJ2-7, with D unclear. Trimming left V 6 bases short and J 7 bases short, with 16 bases between. This CDR3 is built from 13 residues. The CDR3 protein is CASSPDASEEQYF. In DNA form, the CDR3 reads TGTGCCAGCAGCCCCGACGCGTCTGAGGAGCAGTACTTC.

The chain combines TRBV12-3 or TRBV12-4 with TRBJ1-1, with TRBD1 matching 7 bases. Trimming removed 7 bases from V and 5 bases from J; junction bases left unmatched: 4. This CDR3 has 12 amino acids. CDR3 loop: CASITRGTEAFF. As DNA, the CDR3 is TGTGCCAGCATTACCAGGGGGACTGAAGCTTTCTTT.

Regarding this clonotype: This may arise from a read error, as a much more abundant clone is one base away. The genes are TRBV6-2 or TRBV6-3 and TRBJ2-7; a weak D match, TRBD2 (6 bases). The CDR3 is made up of 17 amino acids. V dropped 0 bases and J dropped 3 bases, with 18 bases sitting between them. CDR1 is MNHEY, CDR2 SVGEGT, per germline. CDR3 loop: CASSYSIGFTSLYEQYF. DNA for the CDR3: TGTGCCAGCAGTTACTCGATAGGGTTTACTAGCCTCTACGAGCAGTACTTC.

The chain employs TRBV18 and TRBJ1-6, with 7 bases matching TRBD1. The CDR3 spans 17 residues. V was clipped by 3 bases and J by 7 bases; unmatched bases: 12. Germline V gene data show CDR1 as KGHSH and CDR2 as LQKENI. This chain's CDR3 is CASSPGQSLRSNSPLHF. CDR3 sequence (DNA): TGTGCCAGCTCACCGGGACAGTCTCTGAGGTCCAATTCACCCCTCCACTTT.

This clonotype came up many times. This sequence joins TRBV6-5 and TRBJ2-1, with 7 bases identical to TRBD2. The CDR3 length is 16 residues. CDR1 and CDR2 from the germline V gene are MNHEY and SVGAGI. The V segment lost 0 bases and the J segment 2 bases; nucleotides outside the gene matches: 4. The CDR3 coding sequence is TGTGCCAGCAGTTACTCGGGGCTAGCGGCCTACAATGAGCAGTTCTTC. Its translation: CASSYSGLAAYNEQFF.

The rearrangement joins TRBV7-8 to TRBJ2-6; the match to TRBD2 covers 12 bases. The CDR3 is made up of 20 amino acids. The junction had 8 bases not matched to a gene; V was cut back by 0 bases and J by 2 bases. Germline loops: CDR1 SGHVS, CDR2 FQNEAQ. The CDR3 DNA reads TGTGCCAGCAGCTTAGCTGCCACTAGCGGGGGGAGAGCTGGGGCCAACGTCCTGACTTTC. Encoded protein: CASSLAATSGGRAGANVLTF.

This clonotype was seen repeatedly, ten times or more. This CDR3 is CASSLGSPSDEQFF. The CDR3 DNA sequence: TGTGCCAGCAGTTTAGGGTCCCCAAGCGATGAGCAGTTCTTC. V gene TRBV12-3 or TRBV12-4 combines with J gene TRBJ2-1; no definite D call. With 1 base removed from V and 8 bases from J, the gap between germline ends came to 12 bases. The CDR3 has 14 amino acids.

Only a few counts were recorded for this clonotype. V gene TRBV7-3 combines with J gene TRBJ2-3; 12 bases agree with TRBD2. Germline values: CDR1 SGHTA, CDR2 FQGTGA. CDR3 size: 17 residues. The J segment lost 4 bases and the V segment lost 0 bases, leaving 5 bases of the junction unmatched. CDR3 nucleotides: TGTGCCAGCAGCTTAACCCCCCCTAGCGGGGGGGCAGATACGCAGTATTTT. Translated, it gives CASSLTPPSGGADTQYF.

This chain joins TRBV5-1 and TRBJ2-5; the D is unclear. V gave up 0 bases and J gave up 3 bases, with 9 bases separating them. This CDR3 comprises 14 residues. From germline, CDR1 is SGHRS and CDR2 YFSETQ. The CDR3 bases are TGCGCCAGCAGCTTGGGACCGGCCGAAGAGACCCAGTACTTC. This gives the protein CASSLGPAEETQYF.